Listed below are T cell receptor beta chains from one sample, sequenced in a study of control samples from healthy donors and cancer patients. Sequencing was performed with immunoSEQ multiplex PCR; in TCRdb, only in-frame clones are kept and a portion is missing. The sample yields some 120,000 clones, 93% seen once. The sequencing sample was made of blood. These receptors were obtained from a man aged 30 to 39 in good health. Both conserved end residues are part of each CDR3. The D gene is left open where the match is weak. The listing skips clone size in some rows; elsewhere it reads once, few, many or a size class.

d_gene,abundance,v_gene,j_gene,CDR3aa,CDR3nt
NA,NA,TRBV7-3,TRBJ2-1,CASSLEVGAPEQFF,TGTGCCAGCAGCTTGGAAGTTGGGGCCCCTGAGCAGTTCTTC
NA,once,TRBV14,TRBJ2-3,CASSHNRVRDTQYF,TGTGCCAGCAGCCATAACAGGGTGAGAGATACGCAGTATTTT
NA,NA,TRBV4-1,TRBJ1-1,CASSQEGRGNTEAFF,TGCGCCAGCAGCCAAGAAGGCAGGGGGAACACTGAAGCTTTCTTT
NA,NA,TRBV2,TRBJ2-5,CASSEYQGGETQYF,TGTGCCAGCAGTGAATATCAGGGGGGAGAGACCCAGTACTTC
NA,NA,TRBV4-2,TRBJ2-3,CASTAATRGSTDTQYF,TGTGCCAGCACTGCCGCCACAAGGGGTTCCACAGATACGCAGTATTTT
TRBD2,NA,TRBV11-2,TRBJ2-2,CASSLDWPSGGASLTGELFF,TGTGCCAGCAGCTTAGATTGGCCTAGCGGGGGGGCCAGCCTGACCGGGGAGCTGTTTTTT
NA,NA,TRBV19,TRBJ1-3,CASSKGTPGNTIYF,TGTGCCAGTAGTAAGGGAACCCCTGGAAACACCATATATTTT
NA,NA,TRBV5-1,TRBJ1-2,CASRTSGGAAYGYTF,TGCGCCAGCAGGACTTCCGGGGGGGCGGCCTATGGCTACACCTTC
TRBD1,NA,TRBV4-2,TRBJ1-1,CASRGDSTMNTEAFF,TGTGCCAGCAGGGGGGACAGTACCATGAACACTGAAGCTTTCTTT
NA,NA,TRBV5-1,TRBJ2-7,CASSLFFGGSYEQYF,TGCGCCAGCAGCTTGTTCTTCGGGGGCTCCTACGAGCAGTACTTC
NA,once,TRBV6-5,TRBJ2-5,CASSSGVGGTQYF,TGTGCCAGCAGTTCTGGGGTAGGGGGGACCCAGTACTTC
TRBD1,NA,TRBV6-5,TRBJ2-1,CASGRDSYNEQFF,TGTGCCAGCGGCCGGGACAGCTACAATGAGCAGTTCTTC
NA,NA,TRBV11-2,TRBJ1-4,CASSSRDLKLFF,TGTGCCAGCAGCTCCCGGGACCTAAAACTGTTTTTT
TRBD1,NA,TRBV19,TRBJ1-5,CASTRQGGDGQPQHF,TGTGCCAGTACCAGACAGGGGGGGGATGGTCAGCCCCAGCATTTT
NA,NA,TRBV7-5,TRBJ1-2,CVRSLAAPDRGTNYGYTF,TGTGTCAGAAGCTTAGCAGCACCCGACAGGGGGACAAACTATGGCTACACCTTC
TRBD2,NA,TRBV24-1,TRBJ2-2,CATSDPLGGSDTGELFF,TGTGCCACCAGTGATCCCCTGGGGGGGTCCGACACCGGGGAGCTGTTTTTT
NA,NA,TRBV18,TRBJ1-1,CASSQEGRDTEAFF,TGTGCCAGCTCACAGGAAGGGCGGGACACTGAAGCTTTCTTT
TRBD2,NA,TRBV4-2,TRBJ2-5,CASSQERGVQETQYF,TGTGCCAGCAGCCAAGAGCGGGGGGTCCAAGAGACCCAGTACTTC
NA,few,TRBV19,TRBJ2-4,CASSIDFGVRAGAKNIQYF,TGTGCCAGTAGTATAGATTTCGGAGTCAGGGCTGGGGCCAAAAACATTCAGTACTTC
NA,NA,TRBV11-2,TRBJ2-3,CASSPQTSTDTQYF,TGTGCCAGCAGCCCGCAAACTAGCACAGATACGCAGTATTTT
NA,NA,TRBV7-3,TRBJ2-3,CASSLTGHSTDTQYF,TGTGCCAGCAGCTTAACAGGGCACAGCACAGATACGCAGTATTTT
NA,once,TRBV5-1,TRBJ1-1,CASSFTGGTEAFF,TGCGCCAGCAGCTTTACGGGAGGCACTGAAGCTTTCTTT
NA,NA,TRBV24-1,TRBJ2-3,CATSDPRRPQGIIDTQYF,TGTGCCACCAGTGATCCACGTAGACCTCAGGGGATCATCGATACGCAGTATTTT
NA,few,TRBV19,TRBJ1-4,CASSTGSGEKLFF,TGTGCCAGTAGTACCGGGAGTGGTGAAAAACTGTTTTTT
NA,NA,TRBV14,TRBJ1-6,CASSPSGQGNSPLHF,TGTGCCAGCAGCCCCTCAGGTCAGGGTAATTCACCCCTCCACTTT
NA,few,TRBV4-1,TRBJ1-6,CASSQEARSKFALPLHF,TGCGCCAGCAGCCAAGAAGCCCGATCGAAGTTTGCGCTCCCCCTCCACTTT
NA,NA,TRBV10-1,TRBJ1-2,CANPGNYGYTF,TGCGCCAATCCGGGTAACTATGGCTACACCTTC
TRBD1,once,TRBV4-1,TRBJ1-2,CASSLIPDRGRGYTF,TGCGCCAGCAGCCTCATCCCGGACAGGGGGCGCGGCTACACCTTC
NA,NA,TRBV5-1,TRBJ2-7,CASSPGTSTYEQYF,TGCGCCAGCAGCCCCGGGACATCAACCTACGAGCAGTACTTC
NA,NA,TRBV19,TRBJ2-4,CASARGDKNIQYF,TGTGCCAGTGCCAGGGGGGACAAAAACATTCAGTACTTC
NA,NA,TRBV27,TRBJ2-1,CASSWLLGVNEQFF,TGTGCCAGCAGTTGGCTCCTAGGGGTCAATGAGCAGTTCTTC
TRBD2,NA,TRBV28,TRBJ2-2,CASSLDGGVNTGELFF,TGTGCCAGCAGTTTAGACGGGGGGGTAAACACCGGGGAGCTGTTTTTT
NA,NA,TRBV12-5,TRBJ2-5,CASGLGAVQGETQYF,TGTGCTAGTGGTTTGGGGGCAGTCCAGGGAGAGACCCAGTACTTC
NA,NA,TRBV11-1,TRBJ1-2,CASSPPGDNYGYTF,TGTGCCAGCAGCCCCCCGGGGGATAACTATGGCTACACCTTC